This record looks at one TCR beta chain sequence and its context. These data originate in a study of CDR3 diversity in severe acne. Deletions cut 3 bases from V and 3 bases from J, with 16 bases between. The CDR3 is made up of 16 amino acids. The germline CDR1 and CDR2 sequences are SGHDT and YYEEEE. TCRdb reprocessed the PCR reads via MiXCR and lists one record per CDR3 protein. Here the sample spans some 84,000 distinct CDR3 sequences, 45% to 60% being singletons. The sequence came from a male donor in good health, without acne. This chain connects TRBV5-6 to TRBJ1-5; D is perhaps TRBD1 (5 bases). The material sequenced was blood. The CDR3 loop is CASSSKPGLINQPQHF. DNA for the CDR3: TGTGCCAGCAGCTCGAAACCGGGACTTATCAATCAGCCCCAGCATTTT.